Sequencing of this T cell receptor (beta chain) was carried out in a study of shared clonotypes between healthy human individuals. Study conclusions and caveats: Naive CD4 clonotypes were shared across a handful of donors at roughly 4.6%.

With 3 bases removed from V and 5 bases from J, the gap between germline ends came to 13 bases. Germline V gives CDR1 SNHLY, CDR2 FYNNEI. CDR3 length: 14 amino acids. With respect to this clone: The antigen is not known.

Here immunoSEQ multiplex PCR was the method, and the copy in TCRdb shows in-frame clones only, minus some. The sample has 2 million to 2.5 million clones; 95% are singletons. The receptor comes from a man younger than 35 in good health. Sequences were obtained from naive CD4+ T cells sorted from blood. Indicated subset: CD45RA+ positively selected. The chain has TRBV2 and TRBJ2-5; D remains unclear. CDR3 sequence (DNA): TGTGCCAGCAGTGAGAGTCTAGTGTATGAGACCCAGTACTTC. Protein sequence: CASSESLVYETQYF.